Following are 14 T cell receptor beta chains from one sample sequenced in a study of shared clonotypes between healthy human individuals. Assay: immunoSEQ multiplex PCR; the TCRdb copy retains only in-frame clones and omits some. The sample comprises approximately 2,300,000 clones, 80% to 95% of which are singletons, and roughly 0.34% rests with the top ten. Sequencing was carried out using naive CD4+ T cells from PBMCs. Documented subset: CD45RA+ positively selected. The receptors derive from a man aged 18 to 29 in good health. Some clones in this sample may be carry-over from other donors' samples.

The rearrangement links TRBV5-4 to TRBJ2-7, with TRBD1 matching over 8 bases. The germline gives CDR1 SGHNT, CDR2 YYREEE (reference sequence). The V and J ends lost 4 bases and 3 bases, in that order; junction bases with no gene match: 9. The CDR3 has 15 amino acids. The CDR3 is CASSPSRDRSYEQYF. The CDR3 bases are TGTGCCAGCAGCCCAAGCCGGGACAGGAGCTACGAGCAGTACTTC.

The rearrangement links TRBV7-8 to TRBJ1-2; possible D gene TRBD1, 5 bases. V lost 5 bases, J lost 7 bases, and 14 bases lay in between. Germline V lookup: CDR1 SGHVS, CDR2 FQNEAQ. This CDR3 comprises 13 residues. The CDR3 region is CASSTTERGGYTF. CDR3 nucleotide sequence: TGTGCCAGCAGCACGACAGAACGCGGTGGCTACACCTTC.

The DNA of the CDR3 is TGTGCCTGGAGTGTCTTCGGTGGGAGAGCCTTTGGAGATACGCAGTATTTT. It codes for CAWSVFGGRAFGDTQYF. V usage is TRBV30 and J usage is TRBJ2-3, with a tentative D call TRBD2 (5 bases). Germline values: CDR1 GTSNPN, CDR2 SVGIG (reference sequence). The CDR3 is 17 residues long. V was trimmed by 0 bases and J by 5 bases, leaving 21 bases between them.

On this clone itself: This specimen includes other DNA sequences encoding the same CDR3. The chain links TRBV5-1 to TRBJ2-3; D uncertain. Trimming left V 0 bases short and J 3 bases short, with 8 bases between. Germline lookup yields CDR1 SGHRS and CDR2 YFSETQ. This CDR3 contains 14 residues. This CDR3 reads CASSLGGGTDTQYF. The CDR3 region has the DNA TGCGCCAGCAGCTTGGGCGGTGGGACAGATACGCAGTATTTT.

The V gene is TRBV6-1, the J gene TRBJ2-7; 9 nucleotides match TRBD1. Germline CDR1 MNHNS, CDR2 SASEGT. There are 15 residues in the CDR3. Trimming removed 5 bases from V and 4 bases from J; junction bases left unmatched: 9. CDR3 DNA: TGTGCCAGCAGTCCAGGAGGACAGGGGATATACGAGCAGTACTTC. This sequence encodes CASSPGGQGIYEQYF.

V is TRBV28 and J is TRBJ2-1; D tentatively fits TRBD1 or TRBD2 (6 bases each). Trimming took 7 bases from V and 8 from J, leaving 18 bases between them. The CDR3 runs 14 residues. Germline V CDR1 and CDR2: MDHEN, SYDVKM. This CDR3 reads CASNVPGAGDEQFF. The CDR3 nucleotides are TGTGCCAGCAATGTGCCGGGGGCGGGCGATGAGCAGTTCTTC.

The chain employs TRBV28 and TRBJ1-2; D possibly corresponds to TRBD1 (6 bases). The CDR3 length is 14 residues. Trimming removed 5 bases from V and 4 bases from J, with 14 bases in between. The germline CDR1 and CDR2 sequences are MDHEN and SYDVKM. The CDR3 sequence is CASSTRTAAYGYTF. CDR3 nucleotide sequence: TGTGCCAGCAGTACCCGGACAGCGGCCTATGGCTACACCTTC.

V and J are TRBV11-1 and TRBJ2-1; TRBD2 matches at 8 bases. The CDR3 is 15 residues long. Looked up from germline, CDR1 is SGHAT and CDR2 is FQDESV (reference sequence). The junction had 4 bases not matched to a gene; V was cut back by 5 bases and J by 1 base. CDR3 sequence reads: CASSQAGESYNEQFF. The CDR3 DNA follows: TGTGCCAGCAGCCAAGCGGGAGAGTCCTACAATGAGCAGTTCTTC.

V usage is TRBV6-1 and J usage is TRBJ2-2; D is undetermined. The CDR3 length is 14 residues. V was pared by 5 bases and J by 2 bases, with 9 bases between. The germline V gene has CDR1 MNHNS and CDR2 SASEGT. The CDR3 loop is CASSIKRNTGELFF. CDR3 sequence (DNA): TGTGCCAGCAGTATAAAGCGTAACACCGGGGAGCTGTTTTTT.

The rearrangement uses TRBV5-1 and TRBJ1-4; D may be TRBD1 (5 bases). Germline loops: CDR1 SGHRS, CDR2 YFSETQ. This CDR3 is 20 amino acids long. V was pared by 1 base and J by 0 bases, with 22 bases between. CDR3 sequence (DNA): TGCGCCAGCAGCTTGTCACTAATCGGGGGGATAGAATCAACTAATGAAAAACTGTTTTTT. It encodes CASSLSLIGGIESTNEKLFF. Full variable domain (missing parts from reference TRBV5-1 and TRBJ1-4): KAGVTQTPRYLIKTRGQQVTLSCSPISGHRSVSWYQQTPGQGLQFLFEYFSETQRNKGNFPGRFSGRQFSNSRSEMNVSTLELGDSALYLCASSLSLIGGIESTNEKLFFGSGTQLSVL.

This clone has a handful of counts. The rearrangement links TRBV18 to TRBJ1-1; D gene ambiguous. The germline V gene has CDR1 KGHSH and CDR2 LQKENI. The CDR3 length is 12 residues. V was shortened by 3 bases and J by 5 bases, with 7 bases between the two germline ends. CDR3 bases: TGTGCCAGCTCACCCGTCTTAACTGAAGCTTTCTTT. This translates into CASSPVLTEAFF.

V gene TRBV28 combines with J gene TRBJ2-7; 9 bases line up with TRBD1. CDR1 is MDHEN and CDR2 is SYDVKM in the germline V gene. The CDR3 covers 15 residues. The ends lost 5 bases at V and 3 bases at J; junction bases unmatched: 8. DNA of the CDR3: TGTGCCAGCAGTGTAGGGACAGGGAAATTCTACGAGCAGTACTTC. Amino acid sequence: CASSVGTGKFYEQYF.

This chain connects TRBV29-1 to TRBJ2-5; no definite D call. CDR1 is SQVTM, CDR2 ANQGSEA, per germline. The CDR3 runs to 15 residues. Trimming took 2 bases from V and 1 from J, leaving 14 bases between them. The CDR3 here is CSVEWANTFQETQYF. The CDR3 DNA is TGCAGCGTTGAATGGGCCAACACCTTCCAAGAGACCCAGTACTTC.

The chain couples TRBV10-3 to TRBJ2-3; D not resolved. V was pared by 7 bases and J by 6 bases, with 11 bases between. This CDR3 comprises 12 residues. The germline CDR1 and CDR2 sequences are ENHRY and SYGVKD. In nucleotides, the CDR3 is TGTGCCATCACTGGACCCGGGGATACGCAGTATTTT. It encodes CAITGPGDTQYF.